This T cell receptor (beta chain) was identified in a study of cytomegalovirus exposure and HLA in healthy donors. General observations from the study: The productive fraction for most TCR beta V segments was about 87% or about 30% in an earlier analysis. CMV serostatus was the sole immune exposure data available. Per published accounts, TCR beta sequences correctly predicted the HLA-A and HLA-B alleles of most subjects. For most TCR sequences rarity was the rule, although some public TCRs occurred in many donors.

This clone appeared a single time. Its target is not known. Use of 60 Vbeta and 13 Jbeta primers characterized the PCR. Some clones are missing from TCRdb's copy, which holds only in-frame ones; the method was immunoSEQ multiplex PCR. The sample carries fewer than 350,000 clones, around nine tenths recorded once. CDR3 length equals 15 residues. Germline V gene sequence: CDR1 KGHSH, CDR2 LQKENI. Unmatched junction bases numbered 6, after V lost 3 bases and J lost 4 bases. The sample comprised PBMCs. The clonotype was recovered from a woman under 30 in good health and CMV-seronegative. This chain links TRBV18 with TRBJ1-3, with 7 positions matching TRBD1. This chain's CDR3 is CASSPIQGPGNTIYF. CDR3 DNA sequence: TGTGCCAGCTCACCTATACAGGGGCCAGGAAACACCATATATTTT.